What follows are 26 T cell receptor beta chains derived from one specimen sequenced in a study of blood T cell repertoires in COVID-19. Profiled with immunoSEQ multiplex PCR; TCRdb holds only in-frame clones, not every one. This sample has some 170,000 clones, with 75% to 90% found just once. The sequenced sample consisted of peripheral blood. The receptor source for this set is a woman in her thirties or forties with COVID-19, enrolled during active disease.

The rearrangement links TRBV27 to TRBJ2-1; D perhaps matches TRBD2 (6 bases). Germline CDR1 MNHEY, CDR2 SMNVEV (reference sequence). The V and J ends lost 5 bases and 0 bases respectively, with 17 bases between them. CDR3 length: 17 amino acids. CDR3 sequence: CASSPWGDPSSYNEQFF. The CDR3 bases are TGTGCCAGCAGTCCCTGGGGGGACCCAAGCTCCTACAATGAGCAGTTCTTC.

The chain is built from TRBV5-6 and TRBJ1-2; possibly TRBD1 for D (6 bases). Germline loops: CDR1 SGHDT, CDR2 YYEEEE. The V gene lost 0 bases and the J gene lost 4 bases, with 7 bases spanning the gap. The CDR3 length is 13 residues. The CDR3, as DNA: TGTGCCAGCAGCTTGGACAGGGCCTATGGCTACACCTTC. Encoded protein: CASSLDRAYGYTF.

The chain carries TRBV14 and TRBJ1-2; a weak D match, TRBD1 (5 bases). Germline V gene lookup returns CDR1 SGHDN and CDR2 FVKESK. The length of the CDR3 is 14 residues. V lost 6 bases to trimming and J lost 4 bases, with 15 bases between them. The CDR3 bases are TGTGCCAGCAGTCCCCAGGGCAGGTCCTATGGCTACACCTTC. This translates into CASSPQGRSYGYTF.

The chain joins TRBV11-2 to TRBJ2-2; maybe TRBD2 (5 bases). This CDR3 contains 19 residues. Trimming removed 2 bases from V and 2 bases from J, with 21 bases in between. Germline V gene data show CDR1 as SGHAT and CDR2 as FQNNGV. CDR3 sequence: CASSLLGLPSRRNTGELFF. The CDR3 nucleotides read TGTGCCAGCAGCTTACTCGGACTCCCCTCTCGGCGAAACACCGGGGAGCTGTTTTTT.

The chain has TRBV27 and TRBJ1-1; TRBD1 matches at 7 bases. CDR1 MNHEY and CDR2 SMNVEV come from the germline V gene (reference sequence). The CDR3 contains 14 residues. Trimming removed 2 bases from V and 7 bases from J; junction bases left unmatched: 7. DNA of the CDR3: TGTGCCAGCAGTTTAAGGGGTGGGACAGTTGAAGCTTTCTTT. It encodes CASSLRGGTVEAFF.

CDR3 sequence: CASTGTGGVPLHF. The CDR3 coding sequence is TGCGCCAGCACTGGGACAGGGGGCGTTCCCCTCCACTTT. The chain carries TRBV5-1 and TRBJ1-6; 12 bases agree with TRBD1. Trimming at V came to 6 bases and at J to 13 bases, leaving 5 bases not matched to a gene. Germline CDR1 SGHRS, CDR2 YFSETQ. The CDR3 runs to 13 residues. Supplemented by reference TRBV5-1 and TRBJ1-6, the full variable domain reads KAGVTQTPRYLIKTRGQQVTLSCSPISGHRSVSWYQQTPGQGLQFLFEYFSETQRNKGNFPGRFSGRQFSNSRSEMNVSTLELGDSALYLCASTGTGGVPLHFGNGTRLTVT.

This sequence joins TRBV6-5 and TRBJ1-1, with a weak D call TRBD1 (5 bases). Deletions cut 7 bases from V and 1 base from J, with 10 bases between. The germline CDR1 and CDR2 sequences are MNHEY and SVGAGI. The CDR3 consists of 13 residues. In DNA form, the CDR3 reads TGTGCCAGCACCAAGACAGCGAACACTGAAGCTTTCTTT. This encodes CASTKTANTEAFF.

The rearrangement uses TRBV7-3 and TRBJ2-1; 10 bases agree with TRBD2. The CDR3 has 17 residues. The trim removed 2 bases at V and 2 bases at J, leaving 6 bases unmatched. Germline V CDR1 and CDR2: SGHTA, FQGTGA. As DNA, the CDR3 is TGTGCCAGCAGCTTACGAGGGCTAGCGGGGGCCTACAATGAGCAGTTCTTC. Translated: CASSLRGLAGAYNEQFF.

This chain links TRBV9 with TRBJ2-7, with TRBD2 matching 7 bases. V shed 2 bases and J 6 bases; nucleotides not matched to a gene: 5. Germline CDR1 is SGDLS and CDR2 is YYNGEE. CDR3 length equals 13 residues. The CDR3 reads CASSVRERSEQYF. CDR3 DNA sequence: TGTGCCAGCAGCGTGCGGGAGCGGAGCGAGCAGTACTTC.

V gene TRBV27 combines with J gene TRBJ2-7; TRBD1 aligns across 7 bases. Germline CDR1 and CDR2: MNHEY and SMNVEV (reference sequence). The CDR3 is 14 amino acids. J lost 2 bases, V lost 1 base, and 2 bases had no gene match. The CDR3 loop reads CASSLWDRTYEQYF. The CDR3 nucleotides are TGTGCCAGCAGTTTATGGGACAGAACCTACGAGCAGTACTTC.

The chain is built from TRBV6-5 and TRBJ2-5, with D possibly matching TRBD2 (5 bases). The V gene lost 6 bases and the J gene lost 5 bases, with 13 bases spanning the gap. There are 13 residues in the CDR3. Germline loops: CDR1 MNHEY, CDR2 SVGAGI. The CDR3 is CASRSEARETQYF. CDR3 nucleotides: TGTGCCAGCAGGTCGGAGGCTCGGGAGACCCAGTACTTC.

For the CDR3, the DNA is TGTGCCAGCAGCCGCGATTATGGGGCGGATTATGGCTACACCTTC. Residues: CASSRDYGADYGYTF. This rearrangement joins TRBV11-2 to TRBJ1-2, with a weak D call TRBD1 (5 bases). V lost 5 bases, J lost 5 bases, and 18 bases lay in between. The germline gives CDR1 SGHAT, CDR2 FQNNGV. The CDR3 runs to 15 residues.

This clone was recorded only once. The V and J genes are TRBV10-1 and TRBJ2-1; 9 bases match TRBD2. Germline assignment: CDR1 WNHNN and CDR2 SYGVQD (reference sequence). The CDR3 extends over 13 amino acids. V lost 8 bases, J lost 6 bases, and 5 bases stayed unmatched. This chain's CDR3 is CASQSGGRNEQFF. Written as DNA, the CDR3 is TGCGCCAGCCAGAGCGGGGGGCGCAATGAGCAGTTCTTC.

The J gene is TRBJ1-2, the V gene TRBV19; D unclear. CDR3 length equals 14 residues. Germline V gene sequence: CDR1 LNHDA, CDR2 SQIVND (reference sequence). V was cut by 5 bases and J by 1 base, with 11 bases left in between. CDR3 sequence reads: CASSSTHRNYGYTF. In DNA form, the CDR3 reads TGTGCCAGTAGTTCGACACACCGTAACTATGGCTACACCTTC.

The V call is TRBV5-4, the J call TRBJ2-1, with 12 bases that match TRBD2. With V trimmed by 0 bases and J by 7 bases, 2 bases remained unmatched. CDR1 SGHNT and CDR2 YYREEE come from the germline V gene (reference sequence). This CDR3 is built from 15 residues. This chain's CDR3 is CASSLELAGGNEQFF. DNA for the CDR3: TGTGCCAGCAGCTTGGAGCTAGCGGGAGGGAATGAGCAGTTCTTC.

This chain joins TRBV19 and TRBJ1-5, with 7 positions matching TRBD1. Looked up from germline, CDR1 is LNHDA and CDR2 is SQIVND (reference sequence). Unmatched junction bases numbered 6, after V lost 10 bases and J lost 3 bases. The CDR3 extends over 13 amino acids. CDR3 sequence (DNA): TGTGCCACCGAAGGACAGGTCAATCAGCCCCAGCATTTT. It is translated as CATEGQVNQPQHF.

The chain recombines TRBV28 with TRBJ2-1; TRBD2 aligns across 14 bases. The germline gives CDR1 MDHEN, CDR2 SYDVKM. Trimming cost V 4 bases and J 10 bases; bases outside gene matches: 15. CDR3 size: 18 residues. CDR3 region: CASSSHLGLAGGFAEQFF. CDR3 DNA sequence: TGTGCCAGCAGTTCCCATCTAGGACTAGCGGGAGGTTTTGCGGAGCAGTTCTTC.

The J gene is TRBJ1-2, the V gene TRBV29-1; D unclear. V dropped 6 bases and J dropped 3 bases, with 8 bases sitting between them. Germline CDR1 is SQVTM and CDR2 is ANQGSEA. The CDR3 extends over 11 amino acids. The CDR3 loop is CSVPLDYGYTF. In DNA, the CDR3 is TGCAGCGTGCCTCTAGACTATGGCTACACCTTC.

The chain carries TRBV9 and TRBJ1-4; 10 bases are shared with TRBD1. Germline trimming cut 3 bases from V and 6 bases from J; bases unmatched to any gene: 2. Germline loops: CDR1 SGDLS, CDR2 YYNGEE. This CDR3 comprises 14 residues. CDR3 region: CASSDGTGDEKLFF. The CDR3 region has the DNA TGTGCCAGCAGCGACGGGACAGGGGATGAAAAACTGTTTTTT. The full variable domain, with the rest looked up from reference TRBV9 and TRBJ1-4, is DSGVTQTPKHLITATGQRVTLRCSPRSGDLSVYWYQQSLDQGLQFLIQYYNGEERAKGNILERFSAQQFPDLHSELNLSSLELGDSALYFCASSDGTGDEKLFFGSGTQLSVL.

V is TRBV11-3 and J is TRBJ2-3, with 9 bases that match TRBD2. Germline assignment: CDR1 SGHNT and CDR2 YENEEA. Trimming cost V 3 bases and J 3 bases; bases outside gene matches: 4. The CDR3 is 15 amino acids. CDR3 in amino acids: CASSFSGSATDTQYF. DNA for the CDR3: TGTGCCAGCAGCTTTAGCGGGAGCGCGACAGATACGCAGTATTTT.

The CDR3 bases are TGTGCCAGCAGTCCCCCGACAGGGCTTGCTGGAGCTTTCTTT. Protein: CASSPPTGLAGAFF. The V and J genes are TRBV28 and TRBJ1-1; the match to TRBD1 covers 7 bases. The CDR3 has 14 residues. Losses at the gene ends were 5 bases for V and 10 bases for J; bases not matched to a gene: 13. Germline V gives CDR1 MDHEN, CDR2 SYDVKM.

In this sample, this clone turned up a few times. This chain's CDR3 is CASSAVTGLYGYTF. CDR3 nucleotide sequence: TGTGCCAGCAGTGCAGTGACAGGGCTCTATGGCTACACCTTC. The chain joins TRBV28 to TRBJ1-2; 7 nucleotides match TRBD1. From germline, CDR1 is MDHEN and CDR2 SYDVKM. The CDR3 loop spans 14 amino acids. The junction had 7 bases not matched to a gene; V was cut back by 5 bases and J by 4 bases.

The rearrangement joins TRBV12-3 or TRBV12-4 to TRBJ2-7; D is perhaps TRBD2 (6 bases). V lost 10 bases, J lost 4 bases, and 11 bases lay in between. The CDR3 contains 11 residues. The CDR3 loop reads CATGTSYEQYF. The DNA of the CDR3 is TGTGCCACCGGGACTTCATACGAGCAGTACTTC.

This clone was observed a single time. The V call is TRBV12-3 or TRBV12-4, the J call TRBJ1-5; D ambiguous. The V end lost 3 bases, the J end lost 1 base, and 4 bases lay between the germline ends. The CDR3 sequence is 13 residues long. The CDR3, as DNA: TGTGCCAGCAGTTTCCAGAGCAATCAGCCCCAGCATTTT. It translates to CASSFQSNQPQHF.

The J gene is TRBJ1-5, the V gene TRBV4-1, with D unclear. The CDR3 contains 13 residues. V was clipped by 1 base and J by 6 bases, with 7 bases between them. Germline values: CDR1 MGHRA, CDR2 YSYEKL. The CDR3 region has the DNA TGCGCCAGCAGCCAAGCGGGTAGTCAGCCCCAGCATTTT. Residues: CASSQAGSQPQHF.

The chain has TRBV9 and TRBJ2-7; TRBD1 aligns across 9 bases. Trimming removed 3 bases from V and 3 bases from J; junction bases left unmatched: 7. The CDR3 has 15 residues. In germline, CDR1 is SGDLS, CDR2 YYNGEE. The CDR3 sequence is CASSATGTGRYEQYF. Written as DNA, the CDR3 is TGTGCCAGCAGCGCTACCGGGACAGGGCGCTACGAGCAGTACTTC.